This T cell receptor (delta chain) is drawn from a study of Vδ1+ human thymocytes. Study findings and constraints: Highly polyclonal TRG and TRD repertoires with Gaussian CDR3 length distributions appeared in thymus.

V lost 1 base, J lost 0 bases, and 9 bases lay in between. The CDR3 spans 15 residues. In germline, CDR1 is TSWWSYY, CDR2 QGS. This clone came up a few times. Its specificity is not known. Sequences come from RNA converted to cDNA by reverse transcription. Multiplex PCR used pooled V-gene forward primers and a constant-region reverse primer to amplify CDR3s. TCRdb re-processed the multiplex PCR reads using CATT. Of 50,000 to 75,000 delta-chain clones listed, roughly 15% are singletons. The chain employs TRDV1 and TRDJ1, with D hard to call. The sample was Vdelta1+ gamma-delta thymocytes from the thymus. The subset: FACS-sorted CD3+ TCRalphabeta- TCRVdelta1+ TCRVdelta2- thymocytes. The clonotype was recovered from a girl younger than two who had congenital heart surgery. CDR3: CALGERVSYTDKLIF. The CDR3 DNA follows: TGTGCTCTTGGGGAACGAGTGTCGTACACCGATAAACTCATCTTT.